A single T cell receptor beta chain is shown here with its context. Its antigen remains unknown. These data come from a study of circulating and synovial CD4+ cells in juvenile arthritis. General study results and limits: Some such blood samples were as oligoclonal as synovium. Traditional Vbeta family usage analysis missed the pathogenic-like versus bulk difference.

Assay used: immunoSEQ multiplex PCR; TCRdb lists only in-frame clones, some missing. Altogether thousands of clones are present, 65% to 90% being singletons, with the ten largest covering more than 3.5%. CDR1 is MNHNS, CDR2 SASEGT, per germline. With 1 base removed from V and 6 bases from J, the gap between germline ends came to 9 bases. This CDR3 spans 13 amino acids. The chain has TRBV6-1 and TRBJ1-2; D is uncertain. This TCR came from a human donor with juvenile idiopathic arthritis. Sample: CD4+ T cells from synovial fluid. The CDR3 here is CASSEGGSHGYTF. CDR3 bases: TGTGCCAGCAGTGAAGGCGGGTCCCATGGCTACACCTTC.